This TCR beta chain was identified in a study of cytomegalovirus exposure and HLA in healthy donors. At the level of the study: Drawn from HLA-typed donors, 65 million to 100 million unique TCRs were held in an early data release. Points from the study as a whole: For most TCR beta V segments, an earlier analysis put the productive rate at about 87% or about 30% of the time. There were 150 to 200 TCR beta chains listed as cytomegalovirus-associated.

A multiplex PCR was run with 60 Vbeta primers and 13 Jbeta primers. TCRdb keeps only in-frame clones here, not all; method: immunoSEQ multiplex PCR. The sample holds about 170,000 clones; more than 70% are singletons and the top ten take roughly 1.6%. For this clone: Its antigen is as yet unknown.

The CDR3 covers 14 residues. Germline V gene data show CDR1 as MNHNS and CDR2 as SASEGT. Losses at the gene ends were 1 base for V and 10 bases for J; bases not matched to a gene: 0. Sample: PBMCs. The rearrangement joins TRBV6-1 to TRBJ1-6, with 11 positions matching TRBD1. The origin of this receptor is a girl aged 5-17 years in good health and CMV-seronegative. The CDR3 loop is CASSEGTGGSPLHF. CDR3 DNA: TGTGCCAGCAGTGAAGGGACAGGGGGCTCACCCCTCCACTTT.